This TCR beta chain was sequenced during a study of T cell responses to AZD1222 COVID-19 vaccine. Overall study findings and caveats: The study found vaccine-associated CD4 TCRs spanning spike, dominant at 160-218 and 743-854.

V lost 3 bases, J lost 0 bases, and 5 bases lay in between. CDR3 length: 13 residues. Looked up from germline, CDR1 is SNHLY and CDR2 is FYNNEI. About this clone: Antigen unknown.

Profiled with immunoSEQ multiplex PCR; TCRdb holds only in-frame clones, not every one. This sample has approximately 150,000 clones, with about 94% found just once. The chain is built from TRBV2 and TRBJ1-1; D uncertain. The TCR was taken from an adult who received the AZD1222 COVID-19 vaccine. This material consisted of peripheral blood, taken 28 days after the second AZD1222 dose. CDR3 in amino acids: CASSEMVNTEAFF. CDR3 nucleotide sequence: TGTGCCAGCAGTGAGATGGTGAACACTGAAGCTTTCTTT.